This T cell receptor beta chain originates from a study of cytomegalovirus exposure and HLA in healthy donors. Study-wide points: TCR beta sequences reportedly predicted the HLA-A and HLA-B alleles of most subjects accurately. Previous analysis showed most TCR beta V segments were productive about 87% or about 30% of the time.

A remark on this clone: Its antigen remains unknown.

A multiplex PCR was run with 60 Vbeta primers and 13 Jbeta primers. Sequencing was performed with immunoSEQ multiplex PCR; in TCRdb, only in-frame clones are kept and a portion is missing. This table has about 180,000 clones, approximately 80% appearing once. Samples came from healthy bone marrow donors. Donors counted as nominally healthy when sampled, yet unrecorded immune exposures were likely. This clonotype originated in a man younger than 35 in good health and CMV-seronegative. Material for sequencing was PBMCs.

The CDR3 region is CASSPTGGSYEQYF. The CDR3, as DNA: TGTGCCAGCAGCCCCACCGGGGGATCCTACGAGCAGTACTTC. V usage is TRBV7-3 and J usage is TRBJ2-7; TRBD2 might be the D (6 bases). V was trimmed by 5 bases and J by 1 base, leaving 12 bases between them. Germline V gene lookup returns CDR1 SGHTA and CDR2 FQGTGA. The CDR3 is 14 amino acids. The entire variable domain, with the rest obtained from reference TRBV7-3 and TRBJ2-7, is as follows: GAGVSQTPSNKVTEKGKYVELRCDPISGHTALYWYRQSLGQGPEFLIYFQGTGAADDSGLPNDRFFAVRPEGSVSTLKIQRTERGDSAVYLCASSPTGGSYEQYFGPGTRLTVT.